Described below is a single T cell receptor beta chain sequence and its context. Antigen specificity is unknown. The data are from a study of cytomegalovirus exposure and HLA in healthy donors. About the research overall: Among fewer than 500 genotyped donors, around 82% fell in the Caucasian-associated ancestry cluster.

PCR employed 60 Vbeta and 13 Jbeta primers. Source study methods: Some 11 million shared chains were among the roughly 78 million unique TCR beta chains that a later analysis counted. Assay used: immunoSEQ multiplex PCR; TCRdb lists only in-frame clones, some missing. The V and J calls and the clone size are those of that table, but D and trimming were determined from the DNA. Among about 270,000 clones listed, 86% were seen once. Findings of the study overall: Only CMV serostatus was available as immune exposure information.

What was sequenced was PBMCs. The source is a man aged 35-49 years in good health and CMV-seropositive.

The chain's CDR3 is CASSRDRVDGYTF. The CDR3 DNA reads TGTGCCAGCAGCCGTGACAGGGTCGATGGCTACACCTTC. This chain connects TRBV6-5 to TRBJ1-2; 7 nucleotides agree with TRBD1. This CDR3 has 13 residues. Germline assignment: CDR1 MNHEY and CDR2 SVGAGI. Trimming removed 6 bases from V and 6 bases from J; junction bases left unmatched: 7.